The 24 T cell receptor beta chains listed next were all sequenced from one sample in a study of T cells expressing NK-cell markers. After re-calling the 5' RACE reads, TCRdb lists one entry per CDR3 protein, DNA absent. This repertoire includes 250,000 or so distinct CDR3 sequences. Sequencing was performed on blood T cells: a sorted CD56 or NKG2C T cell subset, CD4+ or CD8+ T cells, or bulk PBMC T cells (not recorded which). These receptor sequences come from a woman aged 18 to 75 in good health.

This chain uses TRBV12-3 or TRBV12-4 with TRBJ2-7; no DNA is available, so the TRBD2 call from TCRdb remains unchecked. The CDR3 runs 13 residues. The chain's CDR3 is CASSPSGNYEQYF.

This rearrangement joins TRBV29-1 to TRBJ2-5; the TCRdb D gene call, TRBD1, has no DNA to confirm it. The CDR3 has 16 amino acids. Germline CDR1 SQVTM, CDR2 ANQGSEA. The CDR3 sequence: CSVPYNRRGRQETQYF.

This chain uses TRBV5-4 with TRBJ2-2; checking the TCRdb D call of TRBD1 is not possible without DNA. The CDR3 sequence is 17 residues long. The germline CDR1 and CDR2 sequences are SGHNT and YYREEE (reference sequence). The CDR3 is CASSELAGAPDTGELFF.

The gene calls are TRBV4-3 and TRBJ1-1; the TCRdb call, TRBD1, lacks DNA for checking. Looked up from germline, CDR1 is LGHNA and CDR2 is YSLEER. The CDR3 loop spans 14 amino acids. The CDR3 protein is CASSQEVRGSEAFF.

The J gene is TRBJ2-5, the V gene TRBV2; absent DNA, TCRdb's TRBD2 call cannot be checked. The V gene's germline CDR1 is SNHLY and CDR2 FYNNEI. The CDR3 is 17 residues long. The CDR3 is CASSYGTSGTRGETQYF.

This chain joins TRBV4-2 and TRBJ2-3; the D gene TCRdb calls, TRBD2, cannot be checked with no DNA. This CDR3 comprises 16 residues. Looked up from germline, CDR1 is LGHNA and CDR2 is YNFKEQ. CDR3 sequence reads: CASSRQLAGGQDTQYF.

The chain couples TRBV5-6 to TRBJ2-5; TCRdb calls TRBD1, which cannot be checked without DNA. The CDR3 loop spans 14 amino acids. In germline, CDR1 is SGHDT, CDR2 YYEEEE. The CDR3 loop reads CASSLFLGGETQYF.

The chain is built from TRBV20-1 and TRBJ2-3. CDR3 length equals 16 residues. Germline V gene lookup returns CDR1 DFQATT and CDR2 SNEGSKA (reference sequence). CDR3 protein: CSATGKPKSSTDTQYF.

The gene calls are TRBV15 and TRBJ2-1; without DNA, the TCRdb call of TRBD2 cannot be checked. The V gene's germline CDR1 is LNHNV and CDR2 YYDKDF (reference sequence). This CDR3 is built from 17 residues. CDR3 region: CATSRASGRAIGAEQFF.

This rearrangement joins TRBV20-1 to TRBJ2-2; as DNA is missing, the TRBD1 call by TCRdb cannot be tested. Germline V gene lookup returns CDR1 DFQATT and CDR2 SNEGSKA (reference sequence). CDR3 length: 16 amino acids. The CDR3 here is CSAPWTGDEDTGELFF.

The genes are TRBV5-1 and TRBJ2-1; the TCRdb call, TRBD1, lacks DNA for checking. CDR3 length: 16 residues. Germline assignment: CDR1 SGHRS and CDR2 YFSETQ. CDR3 region: CASSPRQGLSYNEQFF.

The chain links TRBV4-2 to TRBJ1-4; with no DNA, the TCRdb D assignment of TRBD1 cannot be verified. This CDR3 comprises 15 residues. Germline loops: CDR1 LGHNA, CDR2 YNFKEQ. The CDR3 reads CASSQAAGVGEKLFF.

The V gene is TRBV5-4, the J gene TRBJ1-1; the D gene TCRdb calls, TRBD1, cannot be checked with no DNA. This CDR3 has 13 amino acids. CDR1 is SGHNT, CDR2 YYREEE, per germline (reference sequence). The CDR3 sequence: CASSFPGQGEAFF. The full variable domain, its missing parts supplied by reference TRBV5-4 and TRBJ1-1, is ETGVTQSPTHLIKTRGQQVTLRCSSQSGHNTVSWYQQALGQGPQFIFQYYREEENGRGNFPPRFSGLQFPNYSSELNVNALELDDSALYLCASSFPGQGEAFFGQGTRLTVV.

The genes are TRBV7-6 and TRBJ2-1; TCRdb's D gene call, TRBD1, goes unchecked for lack of DNA. This CDR3 contains 14 residues. Germline V gives CDR1 SGHVS, CDR2 FNYEAQ. CDR3 sequence: CASSLWQGANEQFF.

The chain recombines TRBV6-1 with TRBJ2-1; without DNA, the TCRdb call of TRBD1 cannot be checked. The CDR3 runs to 16 residues. CDR1 is MNHNS, CDR2 SASEGT, per germline. The chain's CDR3 is CASREVPGQPYNEQFF.

CDR3 protein: CASSSLKAASTDTQYF. This sequence joins TRBV27 and TRBJ2-3; without DNA, the TCRdb call of TRBD1 cannot be checked. The CDR3 runs 16 residues. Germline V gene lookup returns CDR1 MNHEY and CDR2 SMNVEV (reference sequence).

The chain links TRBV28 to TRBJ2-3; TCRdb's D gene call, TRBD2, goes unchecked for lack of DNA. This CDR3 spans 17 amino acids. Germline lookup yields CDR1 MDHEN and CDR2 SYDVKM. The CDR3 reads CASSILGTSEGTDTQYF.

The chain has TRBV15 and TRBJ2-7; no DNA is available, so the TRBD1 call from TCRdb remains unchecked. Germline V CDR1 and CDR2: LNHNV, YYDKDF (reference sequence). CDR3 length: 17 residues. The CDR3 loop reads CATSRETGTALPYEQYF.

The CDR3 is CASSLTYSPLHF. This chain uses TRBV7-2 with TRBJ1-6. Germline CDR1 reads SGHTA; CDR2 reads FQGNSA. This CDR3 has 12 amino acids.

The CDR3 is CATRLAVSTDTQYF. The chain links TRBV7-2 to TRBJ2-3. CDR3 length: 14 residues. The germline gives CDR1 SGHTA, CDR2 FQGNSA.

The chain combines TRBV7-8 with TRBJ2-1. Germline V gene sequence: CDR1 SGHVS, CDR2 FQNEAQ. The CDR3 sequence is 15 residues long. The CDR3 spells CASSLVPGSYNEQFF.

J is TRBJ2-1 and V is TRBV29-1; TCRdb selects TRBD2, and the lack of DNA leaves this call unchecked. The CDR3 contains 16 residues. CDR1 SQVTM and CDR2 ANQGSEA come from the germline V gene. The CDR3 reads CSVEKLAPGLRNEQFF.

This chain joins TRBV29-1 and TRBJ2-2. The length of the CDR3 is 12 residues. The germline gives CDR1 SQVTM, CDR2 ANQGSEA. The CDR3 sequence: CSVFGTAGELFF.

The V call is TRBV5-1, the J call TRBJ2-5. This CDR3 contains 12 residues. The germline CDR1 and CDR2 sequences are SGHRS and YFSETQ. CDR3 region: CASSLDEGTQYF. Full variable domain (missing parts from reference TRBV5-1 and TRBJ2-5): KAGVTQTPRYLIKTRGQQVTLSCSPISGHRSVSWYQQTPGQGLQFLFEYFSETQRNKGNFPGRFSGRQFSNSRSEMNVSTLELGDSALYLCASSLDEGTQYFGPGTRLLVL.